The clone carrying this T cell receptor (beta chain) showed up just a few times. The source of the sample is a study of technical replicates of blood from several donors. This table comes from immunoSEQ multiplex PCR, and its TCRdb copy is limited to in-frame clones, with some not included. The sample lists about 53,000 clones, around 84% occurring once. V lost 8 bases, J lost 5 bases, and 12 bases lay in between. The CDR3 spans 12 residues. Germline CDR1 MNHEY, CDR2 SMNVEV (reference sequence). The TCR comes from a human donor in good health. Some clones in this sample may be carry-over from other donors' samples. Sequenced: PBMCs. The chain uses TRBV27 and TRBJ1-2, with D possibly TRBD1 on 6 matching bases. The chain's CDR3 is CASGNRVYGYTF. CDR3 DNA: TGTGCCAGCGGAAACAGGGTTTATGGCTACACCTTC.